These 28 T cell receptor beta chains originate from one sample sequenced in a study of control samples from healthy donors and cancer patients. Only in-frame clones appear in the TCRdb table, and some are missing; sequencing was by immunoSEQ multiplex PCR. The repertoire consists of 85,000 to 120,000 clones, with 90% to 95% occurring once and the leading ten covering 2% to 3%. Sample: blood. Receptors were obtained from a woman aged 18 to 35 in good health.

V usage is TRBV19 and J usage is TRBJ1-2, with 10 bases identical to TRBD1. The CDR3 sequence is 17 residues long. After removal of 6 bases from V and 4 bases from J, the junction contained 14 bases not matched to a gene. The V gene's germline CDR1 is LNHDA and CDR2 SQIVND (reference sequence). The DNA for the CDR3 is TGTGCCAGTAGCCAGACAGGGGGCGCATCGCATGGCTATGGCTACACCTTC. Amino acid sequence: CASSQTGGASHGYGYTF.

DNA for the CDR3: TGTGCCAACCACCTCCTGGCTGAGACCCAGTACTTC. Translation gives CANHLLAETQYF. V and J are TRBV27 and TRBJ2-5; D gene unclear. The germline V gene encodes CDR1 MNHEY and CDR2 SMNVEV (reference sequence). The germline V and J ends were trimmed by 10 bases and 5 bases, with 14 bases remaining between them. The CDR3 has 12 amino acids.

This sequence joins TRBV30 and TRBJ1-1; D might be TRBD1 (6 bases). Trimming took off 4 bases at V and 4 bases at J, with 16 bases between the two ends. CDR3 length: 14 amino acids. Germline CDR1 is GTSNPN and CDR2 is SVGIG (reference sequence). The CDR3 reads CAWTQGGGGTEAFF. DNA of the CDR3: TGTGCCTGGACCCAAGGGGGGGGAGGCACTGAAGCTTTCTTT. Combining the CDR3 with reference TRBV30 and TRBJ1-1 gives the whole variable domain SQTIHQWPATLVQPVGSPLSLECTVEGTSNPNLYWYRQAAGRGLQLLFYSVGIGQISSEVPQNLSASRPQDRQFILSSKKLLLSDSGFYLCAWTQGGGGTEAFFGQGTRLTVV.

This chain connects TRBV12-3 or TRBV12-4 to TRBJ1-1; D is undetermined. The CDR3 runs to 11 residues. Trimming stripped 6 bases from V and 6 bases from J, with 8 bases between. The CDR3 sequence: CASREVSEAFF. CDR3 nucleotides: TGTGCCAGCAGGGAGGTCTCTGAAGCTTTCTTT.

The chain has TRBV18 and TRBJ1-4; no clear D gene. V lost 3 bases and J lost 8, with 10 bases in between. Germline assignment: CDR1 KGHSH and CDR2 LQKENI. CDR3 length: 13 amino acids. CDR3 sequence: CASSPREAEKLFF. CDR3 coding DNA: TGTGCCAGCTCACCTCGGGAAGCCGAAAAACTGTTTTTT.

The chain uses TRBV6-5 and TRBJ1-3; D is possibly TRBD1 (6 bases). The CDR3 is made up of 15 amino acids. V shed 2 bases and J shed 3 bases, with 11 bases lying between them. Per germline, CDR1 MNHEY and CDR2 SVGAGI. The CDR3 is CASSYRTGHGNTIYF. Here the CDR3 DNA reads TGTGCCAGCAGTTACCGAACAGGGCATGGAAACACCATATATTTT.

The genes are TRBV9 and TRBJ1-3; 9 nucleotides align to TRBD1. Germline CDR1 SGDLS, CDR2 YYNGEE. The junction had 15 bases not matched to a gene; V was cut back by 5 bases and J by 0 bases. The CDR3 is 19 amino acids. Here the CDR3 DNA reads TGTGCCAGCAGGGTTTACAGGGGGCATATCCCCCTCTCTGGAAACACCATATATTTT. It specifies CASRVYRGHIPLSGNTIYF.

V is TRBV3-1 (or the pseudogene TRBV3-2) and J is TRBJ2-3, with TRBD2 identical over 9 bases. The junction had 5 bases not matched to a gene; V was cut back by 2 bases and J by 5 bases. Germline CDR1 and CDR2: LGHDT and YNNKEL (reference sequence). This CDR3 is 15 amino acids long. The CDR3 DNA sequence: TGTGCCAGCAGCCAATTTAGCGGGAGCTTAGATACGCAGTATTTT. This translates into CASSQFSGSLDTQYF.

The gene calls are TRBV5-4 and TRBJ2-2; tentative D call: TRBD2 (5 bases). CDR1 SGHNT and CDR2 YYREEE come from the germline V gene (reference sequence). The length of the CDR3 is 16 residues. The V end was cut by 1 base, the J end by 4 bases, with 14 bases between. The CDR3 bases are TGTGCCAGCAGCTTGCCGGGGTCTCGGGGCACCGGGGAGCTGTTTTTT. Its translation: CASSLPGSRGTGELFF.

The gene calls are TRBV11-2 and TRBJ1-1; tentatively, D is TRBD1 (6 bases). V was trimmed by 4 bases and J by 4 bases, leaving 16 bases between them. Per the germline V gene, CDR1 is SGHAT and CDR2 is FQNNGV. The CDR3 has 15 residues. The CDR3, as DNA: TGTGCCAGCAGCTCGATGGGACAAATGGGCACTGAAGCTTTCTTT. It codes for CASSSMGQMGTEAFF. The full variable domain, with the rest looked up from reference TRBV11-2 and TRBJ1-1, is EAGVAQSPRYKIIEKRQSVAFWCNPISGHATLYWYQQILGQGPKLLIQFQNNGVVDDSQLPKDRFSAERLKGVDSTLKIQPAKLEDSAVYLCASSSMGQMGTEAFFGQGTRLTVV.

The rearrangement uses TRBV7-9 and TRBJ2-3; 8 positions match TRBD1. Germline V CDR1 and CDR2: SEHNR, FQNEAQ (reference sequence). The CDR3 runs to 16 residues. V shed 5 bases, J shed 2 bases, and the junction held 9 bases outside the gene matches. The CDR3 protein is CASSRATGALTDTQYF. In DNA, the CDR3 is TGTGCCAGCAGCCGAGCGACAGGGGCCCTCACAGATACGCAGTATTTT.

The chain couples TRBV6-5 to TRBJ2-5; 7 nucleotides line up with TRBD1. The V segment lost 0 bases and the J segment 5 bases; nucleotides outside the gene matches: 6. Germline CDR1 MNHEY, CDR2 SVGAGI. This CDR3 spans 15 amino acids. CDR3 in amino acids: CASSYSRGRGETQYF. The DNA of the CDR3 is TGTGCCAGCAGTTACTCGAGGGGGCGCGGGGAGACCCAGTACTTC.

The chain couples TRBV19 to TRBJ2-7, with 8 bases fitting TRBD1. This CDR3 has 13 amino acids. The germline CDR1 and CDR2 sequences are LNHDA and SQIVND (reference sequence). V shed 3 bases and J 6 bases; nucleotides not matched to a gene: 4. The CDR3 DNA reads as TGTGCCAGTAGTATGGACAGGGCTCGCGAGCAGTACTTC. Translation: CASSMDRAREQYF.

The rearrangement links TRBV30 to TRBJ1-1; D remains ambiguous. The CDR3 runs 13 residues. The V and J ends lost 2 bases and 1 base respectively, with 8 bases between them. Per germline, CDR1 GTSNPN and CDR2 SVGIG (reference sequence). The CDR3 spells CAWSLSGNTEAFF. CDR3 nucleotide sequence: TGTGCCTGGAGTCTATCGGGGAACACTGAAGCTTTCTTT.

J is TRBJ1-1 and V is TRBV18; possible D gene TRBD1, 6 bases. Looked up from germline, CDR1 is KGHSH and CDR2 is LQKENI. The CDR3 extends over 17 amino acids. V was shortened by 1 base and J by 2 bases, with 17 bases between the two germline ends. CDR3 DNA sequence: TGTGCCAGCTCACCACGGTTGACCGGGACAACTAACACTGAAGCTTTCTTT. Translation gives CASSPRLTGTTNTEAFF.

CDR3 residues: CASSLRRGGYEQYF. CDR3 in DNA: TGTGCCAGCAGCTTACGTAGGGGGGGATACGAGCAGTACTTC. The V and J genes are TRBV7-9 and TRBJ2-7, with D possibly TRBD2 on 7 matching bases. V was shortened by 2 bases and J by 4 bases, with 12 bases between the two germline ends. The CDR3 loop spans 14 amino acids. Germline lookup yields CDR1 SEHNR and CDR2 FQNEAQ (reference sequence).

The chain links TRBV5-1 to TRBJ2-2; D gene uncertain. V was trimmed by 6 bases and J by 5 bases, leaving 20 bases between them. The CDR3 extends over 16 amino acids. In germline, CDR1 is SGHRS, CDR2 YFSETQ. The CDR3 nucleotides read TGCGCCAGCAATAAAGGCACCTCCGGACGGACCGGGGAGCTGTTTTTT. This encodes CASNKGTSGRTGELFF. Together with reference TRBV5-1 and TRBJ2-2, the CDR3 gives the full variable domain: KAGVTQTPRYLIKTRGQQVTLSCSPISGHRSVSWYQQTPGQGLQFLFEYFSETQRNKGNFPGRFSGRQFSNSRSEMNVSTLELGDSALYLCASNKGTSGRTGELFFGEGSRLTVL.

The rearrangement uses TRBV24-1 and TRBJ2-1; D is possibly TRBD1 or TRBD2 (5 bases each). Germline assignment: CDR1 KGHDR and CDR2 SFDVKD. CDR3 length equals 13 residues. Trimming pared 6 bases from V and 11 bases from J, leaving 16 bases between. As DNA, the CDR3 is TGTGCCACCAGTTTATCAGTACGGGGCCAGCAGTTCTTC. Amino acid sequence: CATSLSVRGQQFF.

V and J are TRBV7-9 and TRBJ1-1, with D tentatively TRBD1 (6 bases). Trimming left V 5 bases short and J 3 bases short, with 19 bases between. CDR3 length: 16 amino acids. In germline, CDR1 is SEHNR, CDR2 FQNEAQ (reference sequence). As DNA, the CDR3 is TGTGCCAGCAGCCCCGGACAGTCGGGGTCTGACACTGAAGCTTTCTTT. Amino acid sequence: CASSPGQSGSDTEAFF.

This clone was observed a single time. CDR3 bases: TGTGCCAGCAGCCAAGCGGGCGGGGCCCGGCCCCAGCATTTT. Its translation: CASSQAGGARPQHF. The rearrangement uses TRBV3-1 (or the pseudogene TRBV3-2) and TRBJ1-5, with D maybe TRBD1 (5 bases). The germline V and J ends were trimmed by 1 base and 9 bases, with 13 bases remaining between them. The CDR3 is 14 amino acids. Germline V gives CDR1 LGHDT, CDR2 YNNKEL (reference sequence).

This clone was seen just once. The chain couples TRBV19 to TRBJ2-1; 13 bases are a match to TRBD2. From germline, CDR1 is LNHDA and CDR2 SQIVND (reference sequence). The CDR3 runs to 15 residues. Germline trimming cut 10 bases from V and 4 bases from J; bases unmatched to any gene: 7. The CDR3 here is CATSVTSGRYNEQFF. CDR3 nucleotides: TGTGCCACCTCCGTGACTAGCGGGAGGTACAATGAGCAGTTCTTC.

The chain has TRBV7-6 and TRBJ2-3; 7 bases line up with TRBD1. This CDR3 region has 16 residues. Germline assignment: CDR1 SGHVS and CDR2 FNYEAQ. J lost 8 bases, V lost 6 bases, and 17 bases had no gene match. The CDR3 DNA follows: TGTGCCAGCAGTCAAGACAGGGAGAGGTTTTATATTACGCAGTATTTT. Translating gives CASSQDRERFYITQYF.

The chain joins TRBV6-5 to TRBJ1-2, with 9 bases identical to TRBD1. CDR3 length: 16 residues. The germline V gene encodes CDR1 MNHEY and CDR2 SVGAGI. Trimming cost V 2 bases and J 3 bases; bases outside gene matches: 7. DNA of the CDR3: TGTGCCAGCAGTTACGTGGGACAGGGTATTCACTATGGCTACACCTTC. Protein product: CASSYVGQGIHYGYTF.

The CDR3 DNA reads TGTGCCAGCAGCTTGCAGGGTTCTAATGAAAAACTGTTTTTT. This codes for CASSLQGSNEKLFF. V and J are TRBV5-8 and TRBJ1-4; a possible D gene is TRBD1 (5 bases). Trimming removed 1 base from V and 3 bases from J, with 7 bases in between. Germline values: CDR1 SGHTS, CDR2 YDEGEE. This CDR3 comprises 14 residues.

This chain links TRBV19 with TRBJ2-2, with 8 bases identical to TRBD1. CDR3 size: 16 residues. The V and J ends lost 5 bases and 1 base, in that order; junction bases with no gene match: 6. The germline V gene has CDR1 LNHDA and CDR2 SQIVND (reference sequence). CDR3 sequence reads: CASSSSGTGNTGELFF. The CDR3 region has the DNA TGTGCCAGTAGTTCCTCCGGGACAGGGAACACCGGGGAGCTGTTTTTT.

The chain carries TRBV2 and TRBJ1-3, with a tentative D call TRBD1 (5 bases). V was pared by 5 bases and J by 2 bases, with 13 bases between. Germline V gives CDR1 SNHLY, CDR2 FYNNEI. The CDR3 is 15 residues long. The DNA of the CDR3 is TGTGCCAGCAGTAGGGGCCAGCCGGCTGGAAACACCATATATTTT. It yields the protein CASSRGQPAGNTIYF.

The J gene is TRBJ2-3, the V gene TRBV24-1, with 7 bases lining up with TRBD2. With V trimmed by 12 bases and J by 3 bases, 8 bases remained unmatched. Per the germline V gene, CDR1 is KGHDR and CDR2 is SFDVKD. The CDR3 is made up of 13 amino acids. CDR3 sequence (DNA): TGTGCCTCATCCGGAGCGGGGACAGATACGCAGTATTTT. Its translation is CASSGAGTDTQYF.

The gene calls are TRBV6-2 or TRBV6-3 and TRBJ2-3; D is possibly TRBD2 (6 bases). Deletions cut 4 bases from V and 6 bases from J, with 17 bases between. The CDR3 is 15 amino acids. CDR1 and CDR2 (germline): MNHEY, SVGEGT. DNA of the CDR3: TGTGCCAGCAGTTCCCTGCGGGGACGAGGGGATACGCAGTATTTT. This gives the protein CASSSLRGRGDTQYF.